The entry below describes one T cell receptor (beta chain). Its target is unknown. These data belong to a study of Ad26.COV2.S vaccination and SARS-CoV-2 variants. Notes on the study in general: Vaccine recipients surpassed placebo recipients in spike-specific TCR breadth. Post-vaccination breadth of spike-specific CD8+ and CD4+ T cell responses was reportedly substantial.

This CDR3 is built from 14 residues. Per germline, CDR1 SGHTS and CDR2 YDEGEE. Trimming shortened V by 1 base and J by 8 bases, and 13 bases separated the two germline ends. Only in-frame clones appear in the TCRdb table, and some are missing; sequencing was by immunoSEQ multiplex PCR. This sample has some 350,000 clones, with roughly nine tenths found just once. The sequencing here drew on peripheral blood, taken after recovery from COVID-19. This TCR derives from a human donor who had recovered from COVID-19. This sequence joins TRBV5-8 and TRBJ2-4; a weak D match, TRBD1 (5 bases). The CDR3 protein is CASSLWQGRDIQYF. CDR3 in DNA: TGTGCCAGCAGCTTGTGGCAGGGAAGGGACATTCAGTACTTC.